This TCR beta chain was captured in a study of cytomegalovirus exposure and HLA in healthy donors (dated by TCRdb to about 2017). Background for the entire study: An earlier analysis of some 500 of the donors reported roughly 270 Gb of sequence data and 117 million unique TCR beta sequences from approximately 180 million T cells. HLA typing included class I and class II loci at four-digit resolution. The study aimed to test whether signatures of past pathogen exposure could be identified by cataloging public T cell receptors. An earlier analysis of some 500 of the donors used high-throughput TCR beta sequencing to judge whether each TCR beta V gene segment behaved as functional or pseudogenic. The genetic ancestry cluster associated with self-reported Caucasian donors included around 76% of the roughly 400 genotyped donors. Every discovery cohort repertoire had been produced on one sequencing platform. High-throughput TCR immunosequencing, statistical association of individual TCRs with disease status, and machine learning were combined to predict cytomegalovirus infection status. The number of donors typed differed by locus, with about 620-630 for A, B, C, DRB1 and DQB1, roughly 550 for DQA1, over 600 for DPA1, and some 470 for DPB1. A later genetic analysis took genome-wide SNP genotypes for about three fifths of the 666 donors and used that subset as a discovery cohort. Besides the first cohort of hundreds of subjects, a separate validation cohort made up of over 95 different subjects was used. Across 398 genotyped donors of the cohort, an average of about 200,000 unique TCR beta nucleotide sequences per donor were sequenced, and 15% to 20% of those sequences were non-productive. The T cell repertoires of some 700 subjects were profiled by immunosequencing and related to cytomegalovirus serostatus. In the later analysis, no new phenotypic data were used to find candidate immune exposures; instead, reliance was placed on TCR beta sequences and their occurrence across donors. A later analysis re-analyzed previously published TCR beta repertoires from 600 to 850 donors and added high-resolution HLA genotyping to study TCR occurrence patterns. Roughly 300 gigabases of sequencing data and around 85 million unique TCR sequences made up an early release that covered fewer than 650 HLA-typed donors. Donor age, sex, ethnicity and CMV serostatus were compiled together with the repertoire data. Four to six DR-DQ haplotypes were handled as single units for association and clustering, since linkage in the cohort was strong. Here is what the overall study found, with its caveats: Roughly uniform sequencing depth across donors was assumed in presence/absence analyses, although this assumption may not hold. HLA typing was unavailable for some donors at each locus, so association tests used only the typed subset. A later analysis found that TCR association rates varied across HLA loci, with DRB1 alleles showing the most associated TCRs and HLA-C alleles the fewest. A later genetic analysis associated a missense DCLRE1C variant with V-gene and J-gene trimming of TCR beta chains, and an independent cohort replicated the association. The only immune exposure information available for the cohort was CMV serostatus. Correlated functional status among segregating V segments might reflect linkage disequilibrium, but an unknown experimental factor could not be ruled out. While some public TCRs were present in many individuals, most TCR sequences turned up only very rarely across donors. Cytomegalovirus status was reported to be diagnosed by the classifier with high specificity and sensitivity in both the original and validation cohorts. Because the 87-base-pair reads could not distinguish some IMGT-functional V segments, including TRBV6-2 and TRBV6-3, those segments were excluded. The study listed approximately 150 TCR beta chains as associated with cytomegalovirus. Approximately 16 rarely observed V segments, including chromosome 9 orphons, were excluded from the earlier analysis of almost 600 of the donors because counts were too low. An earlier analysis of approximately 530 of the donors showed that most TCR beta V segments appeared in productive rearrangements either about 90% or about 30% of the time, which broadly matched IMGT annotations. Specific HLA alleles were associated with around 18,000 TCR beta sequences at a false discovery rate of 0.05 in a later analysis. A later analysis found that HLA-associated TCR beta chains were more clonally expanded and had lower generation probabilities than equally common non-associated chains. A further reported finding was that TCR beta sequences accurately predicted the HLA-A and HLA-B alleles for most subjects in the first cohort. When HLA alleles, especially DR and DQ, strongly co-occurred, attributing TCR associations to individual alleles was difficult. In a later analysis, several top co-occurrence clusters were reported to appear linked to parvovirus B19, influenza, CMV and Epstein-Barr virus. The authors suggested that the approach could potentially be generalized to other disease states and immunological phenotypes. Only TCR beta chains were sequenced in this cohort, and the absence of alpha or paired-chain data limited detectable features. In a later analysis, most CMV-associated TCR beta chains were found to appear HLA-restricted, with HLA associations seemingly driven largely by CMV exposure. A later genetic analysis reported fewer N-insertions in productive TCRs among donors in an Asian-associated ancestry cluster than the roughly 650-donor mean. In vitro tests confirmed that three of the cytomegalovirus-associated TCR beta chains recognize cytomegalovirus antigens. A cluster of highly shared sequence variants was judged likely to be a technical artifact of the sequencing pipeline.

The cohort consisted of 650 to 850 healthy bone marrow donors. At the time of sampling, all cohort members were nominally healthy, though unrecorded immune exposures were likely present. The donor was CMV seronegative and belonged to the group of approximately 320 seronegative cohort members. A peripheral blood sample was collected from each donor, and TCR beta sequencing was performed on peripheral blood mononuclear cells. Genomic DNA extraction from the blood cell samples was performed with the Qiagen DNeasy Blood Extraction Kit. This clone turned up a few times. There is no known antigen for this receptor. No quality values exist for individual bases; no much larger clone is one base distant. Library preparation used the immunoSEQ multiplex PCR assay. The multiplex PCR relied on a mix of 60 forward primers for TCR Vbeta segments and 13 reverse primers for TCR Jbeta segments. Amplification of the CDR3 region of rearranged TCR beta genes was performed with a multiplex PCR assay on genomic DNA. The amplified TCR beta libraries were sequenced on the Illumina HiSeq System as 87-base-pair reads. The study's own analysis went as follows. In a later analysis, tens of millions of unique TCR beta chains were counted across the roughly 610 repertoires, and about 9.9 million of these chains were shared by at least two donors. A nearest-neighbor algorithm error-corrected the raw reads and collapsed the reads into unique sequences, merging closely related sequences to remove PCR and sequencing errors. V, D and J gene segments were assigned by aligning CDR3 sequences to IMGT reference sequences. For a sequence to be retained, a match of at least six nucleotides to both a V gene segment and a J gene segment was required. Rearrangements were classified as productive when the CDR3 lacked stop codons and remained in frame with V and J, and all other rearrangements were classified as non-productive. CDR3 was defined according to IMGT convention as the region running from the second conserved V-encoded cysteine to the conserved J-encoded phenylalanine. The earlier analysis of a few hundred of the donors excluded sequences that lacked an unambiguous match to a single V gene segment. An earlier analysis of roughly 590 of the donors called V segments functional above 56.7% productive rearrangements and segregating when the between-donor standard deviation exceeded 5%. A statistical classification framework was built for diagnosing cytomegalovirus status from the catalog of TCR beta chain sequences. A later analysis assigned V and J genes by comparing TCR nucleotide sequences with IMGT/GENE-DB human TR gene sequences. The TCRdist pipeline was used in a later analysis to assign CDR3 sequences and most-parsimonious VDJ recombination scenarios. In a later analysis, each TCR beta chain was defined by its CDR3 amino acid sequence together with its V-gene family, and reads without a unique V-gene family were excluded. As a way to deal with suspected cross-contamination and a sequencing artifact, a later analysis dropped nearly 600 nucleotide sequences that were highly shared and had low generation probability. A later analysis calculated a clonal expansion index for each public chain from normalized within-repertoire ranks of inferred template counts. In a later analysis, generation probabilities were computed using a VDJ recombination model fitted to out-of-frame rearrangements, and the results were checked against IGoR. In a later analysis, TCR-TCR, TCR-HLA and TCR-CMV co-occurrence was scored with hypergeometric tests, and a repertoire-size bias correction was applied to TCR pairs. To estimate false discovery rates, a later analysis permuted the HLA or CMV assignments 20 times. In a later analysis, co-occurring TCRs were grouped using DBSCAN, and TCRdist sequence similarity was added for clustering within HLA-allele-positive subsets. Co-occurrence clustering excluded repertoires with fewer than 30,000 or more than 120,000 public chains, plus five with anomalous nucleotide sharing. As stored in TCRdb, this immuneACCESS dataset retains in-frame rearrangements with V and J assigned. A fraction of the clones does not appear; measured against another copy, unresolved V genes explain less than half of the discrepancy, and the remainder lacks a known reason. Clone size and the V and J calls come from that table; the DNA yielded D and trimming. A total of about 270,000 clones appear in this sample, about 75% of them only once. Of the sample, under 2.5% falls within the top ten clones.

The germline V gene (reference sequence) yields LNHDA for CDR1 and SQIVND for CDR2. V is pruned by 6 bases and J by 2 bases, leaving 18 bases of the junction without a gene match. The CDR3 has 18 amino acids, counting the end cysteine and phenylalanine. The sequence is cut down to CDR3 DNA, 54 bases in frame from base 1. The sequenced sample consisted of PBMCs. The clonotype originates from a female donor in good health and CMV-seronegative. The receptor chain draws on TRBV19 and TRBJ2-5; 7 middle bases align to TRBD2. The CDR3 corresponds to CASSLRRASGGRQETQYF. The nucleotide sequence is given as TGTGCCAGTAGCCTAAGGAGGGCTAGCGGAGGGAGGCAAGAGACCCAGTACTTC.